These 14 T cell receptor beta chains were all obtained from the same sample, sequenced in a study of cytomegalovirus exposure and HLA in healthy donors. Primers for the PCR totalled 60 Vbeta and 13 Jbeta. Profiled with immunoSEQ multiplex PCR; TCRdb holds only in-frame clones, not every one. The repertoire holds roughly 180,000 clones, with 82% as singletons. Sequenced input: PBMCs. These receptors were taken from a male donor in good health and CMV-seronegative.

This chain uses TRBV5-1 with TRBJ2-3, with 9 bases aligning to TRBD2. Germline trimming cut 4 bases from V and 4 bases from J; bases unmatched to any gene: 4. Germline V gene data show CDR1 as SGHRS and CDR2 as YFSETQ. There are 14 residues in the CDR3. The CDR3 DNA follows: TGCGCCAGCAGCAGGGTAGCGGGAGCAGATACGCAGTATTTT. Translation: CASSRVAGADTQYF.

Notes on this clone: Compared with germline, one end of the junction differs, possibly owing to a read error. The V and J genes are TRBV29-1 and TRBJ2-1; TRBD2 agrees at 7 bases. Germline V gives CDR1 SQVTM, CDR2 ANQGSEA. CDR3 length: 13 residues. CDR3 loop: CSVEAGFYNEQFF. The CDR3 DNA reads TGCAGCGTCGAAGCGGGGTTCTACAATGAGCAGTTCTTC.

The chain recombines TRBV29-1 with TRBJ2-2; D call uncertain. V shed 1 base and J shed 1 base, with 4 bases lying between them. There are 13 residues in the CDR3. The V gene's germline CDR1 is SQVTM and CDR2 ANQGSEA. The CDR3 reads CSVEGQNTGELFF. Written as DNA, the CDR3 is TGCAGCGTTGAAGGGCAGAACACCGGGGAGCTGTTTTTT.

The chain couples TRBV28 to TRBJ1-1; tentatively, D is TRBD1 (5 bases). This CDR3 has 12 residues. Germline CDR1 MDHEN, CDR2 SYDVKM. Trimming removed 6 bases from V and 7 bases from J, with 12 bases in between. The CDR3 region is CASRVRGIEAFF. The CDR3, as DNA: TGTGCCAGCAGGGTCCGGGGGATTGAAGCTTTCTTT.

The chain links TRBV5-4 to TRBJ2-7; the match to TRBD1 covers 10 bases. The CDR3 sequence is 13 residues long. Germline CDR1 SGHNT, CDR2 YYREEE (reference sequence). Unmatched junction bases numbered 3, after V lost 3 bases and J lost 6 bases. CDR3 loop: CASSYGTGVEQYF. As DNA, the CDR3 is TGTGCCAGCAGCTATGGGACAGGGGTCGAGCAGTACTTC.

The sample holds a few counts of this clone. The chain combines TRBV9 with TRBJ2-7; 10 bases map to TRBD2. The CDR3 length is 14 residues. Looked up from germline, CDR1 is SGDLS and CDR2 is YYNGEE. V was clipped by 4 bases and J by 4 bases; unmatched bases: 5. The CDR3 loop is CASSQSGGAYEQYF. The CDR3 nucleotides are TGTGCCAGCAGCCAAAGCGGGGGGGCTTACGAGCAGTACTTC. Supplemented by reference TRBV9 and TRBJ2-7, the full variable domain reads DSGVTQTPKHLITATGQRVTLRCSPRSGDLSVYWYQQSLDQGLQFLIQYYNGEERAKGNILERFSAQQFPDLHSELNLSSLELGDSALYFCASSQSGGAYEQYFGPGTRLTVT.

The chain is built from TRBV7-6 and TRBJ2-7; 12 nucleotides line up with TRBD2. The ends lost 5 bases at V and 0 bases at J; junction bases unmatched: 2. Germline CDR1 SGHVS, CDR2 FNYEAQ. CDR3 length: 15 residues. In nucleotides, the CDR3 is TGTGCCAGCAGCGAGACTAGCGGGAGCTCCTACGAGCAGTACTTC. It translates to CASSETSGSSYEQYF.

This chain links TRBV15 with TRBJ2-5; possible D gene TRBD1, 6 bases. The CDR3 is made up of 16 amino acids. Germline V gene sequence: CDR1 LNHNV, CDR2 YYDKDF (reference sequence). Trimming shortened V by 2 bases and J by 4 bases, and 17 bases separated the two germline ends. The CDR3 DNA reads as TGTGCCACCAGCAGACATGTAGGGGGAGCTTCAGAGACCCAGTACTTC. Protein sequence: CATSRHVGGASETQYF.

V usage is TRBV19 and J usage is TRBJ1-4; D is ambiguous. The CDR3 sequence is 13 residues long. CDR1 is LNHDA and CDR2 is SQIVND in the germline V gene (reference sequence). Trimming stripped 3 bases from V and 4 bases from J, with 6 bases between. The CDR3 bases are TGTGCCAGTAGTATTACTATTAATGAAAAACTGTTTTTT. This encodes CASSITINEKLFF.

V is TRBV7-3 and J is TRBJ1-5, with 10 nucleotides matching TRBD1. V shed 4 bases, J shed 6 bases, and the junction held 9 bases outside the gene matches. The germline gives CDR1 SGHTA, CDR2 FQGTGA. The CDR3 length is 16 residues. The CDR3 region is CASSSSGQGYGQPQHF. Written as DNA, the CDR3 is TGTGCCAGCAGCTCCTCGGGACAGGGGTACGGTCAGCCCCAGCATTTT.

V usage is TRBV10-3 and J usage is TRBJ1-1, with TRBD1 matching over 12 bases. In germline, CDR1 is ENHRY, CDR2 SYGVKD. V lost 3 bases and J lost 2; bases outside the gene matches: 7. This CDR3 spans 17 amino acids. Here the CDR3 reads CAISDPGTGGFNTEAFF. CDR3 nucleotides: TGTGCCATCAGTGACCCCGGGACAGGGGGCTTTAACACTGAAGCTTTCTTT.

CDR3 sequence (DNA): TGTGCCAGCAGTGGACAGGGCACTGGGGCCAACGTCCTGACTTTC. Amino acid sequence: CASSGQGTGANVLTF. The chain combines TRBV2 with TRBJ2-6, with 7 bases identical to TRBD1. J was trimmed by 2 bases and V by 4 bases; bases with no gene match: 2. Germline assignment: CDR1 SNHLY and CDR2 FYNNEI. The CDR3 loop spans 15 amino acids.

The V gene is TRBV10-3, the J gene TRBJ2-1; D call uncertain. This CDR3 has 11 residues. The germline V gene has CDR1 ENHRY and CDR2 SYGVKD. V lost 5 bases and J 7 bases, leaving 6 bases between the germline ends. CDR3 nucleotides: TGTGCCATCAGTTCGTCGAATGAGCAGTTCTTC. Translated: CAISSSNEQFF.

This chain joins TRBV29-1 and TRBJ1-4; 7 positions agree with TRBD1. The V gene's germline CDR1 is SQVTM and CDR2 ANQGSEA. There are 16 residues in the CDR3. Trimming took 5 bases from V and 3 from J; bases not matched to a gene: 12. The CDR3 sequence: CSVPSKTGAPNEKLFF. The CDR3 DNA sequence: TGCAGCGTTCCATCAAAAACAGGGGCGCCTAATGAAAAACTGTTTTTT.